This T cell receptor (beta chain) emerged from a study of STAT3 mutations in large granular lymphocyte leukemia. About the study: Immunosuppressive therapy was given to more than half of T-LGLL patients.

Study-level results: Some patients had persisting codominant clonotypes that could mask small clones. Every T-cell large granular lymphocyte leukemia patient had at least one immunodominant TCR beta clonotype. All newly emerging clones after therapy were STAT3 wild type.

This CDR3 contains 12 residues. From germline, CDR1 is GTSNPN and CDR2 SVGIG (reference sequence). V lost 3 bases and J lost 7; bases outside the gene matches: 5. Notes on this clone: Its target is not known.

TCRbeta libraries averaged around 40,000 productive templates per sample. Assay: immunoSEQ multiplex PCR; the TCRdb copy retains only in-frame clones and omits some. There are 2,000 to 2,500 clones in the sample; roughly 23% occur only once, and about three quarters lies in the top ten. The source material was peripheral blood mononuclear cells. The chain employs TRBV30 and TRBJ1-2, with 7 bases aligning to TRBD1. This clonotype originated in a man between 60 and 70 years old with T-cell large granular lymphocyte leukemia. Some clones in this sample may be carry-over from other donors' samples. The CDR3 DNA follows: TGTGCCTGGAGCCAAACAGGGGCTGGCTACACCTTC. It is translated as CAWSQTGAGYTF.